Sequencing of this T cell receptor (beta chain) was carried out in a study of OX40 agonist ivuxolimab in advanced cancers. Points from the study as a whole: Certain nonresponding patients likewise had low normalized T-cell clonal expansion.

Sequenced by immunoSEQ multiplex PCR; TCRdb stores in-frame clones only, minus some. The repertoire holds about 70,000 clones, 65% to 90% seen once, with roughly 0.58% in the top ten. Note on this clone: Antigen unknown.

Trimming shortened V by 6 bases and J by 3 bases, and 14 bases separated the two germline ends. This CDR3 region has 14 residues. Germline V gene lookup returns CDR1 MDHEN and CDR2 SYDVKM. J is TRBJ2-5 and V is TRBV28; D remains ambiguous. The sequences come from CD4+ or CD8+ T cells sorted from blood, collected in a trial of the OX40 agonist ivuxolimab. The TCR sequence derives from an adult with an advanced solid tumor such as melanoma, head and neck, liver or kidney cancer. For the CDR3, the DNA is TGTGCCAGCAGCTCCCCCCTGGGAAAAGAGACCCAGTACTTC. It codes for CASSSPLGKETQYF.